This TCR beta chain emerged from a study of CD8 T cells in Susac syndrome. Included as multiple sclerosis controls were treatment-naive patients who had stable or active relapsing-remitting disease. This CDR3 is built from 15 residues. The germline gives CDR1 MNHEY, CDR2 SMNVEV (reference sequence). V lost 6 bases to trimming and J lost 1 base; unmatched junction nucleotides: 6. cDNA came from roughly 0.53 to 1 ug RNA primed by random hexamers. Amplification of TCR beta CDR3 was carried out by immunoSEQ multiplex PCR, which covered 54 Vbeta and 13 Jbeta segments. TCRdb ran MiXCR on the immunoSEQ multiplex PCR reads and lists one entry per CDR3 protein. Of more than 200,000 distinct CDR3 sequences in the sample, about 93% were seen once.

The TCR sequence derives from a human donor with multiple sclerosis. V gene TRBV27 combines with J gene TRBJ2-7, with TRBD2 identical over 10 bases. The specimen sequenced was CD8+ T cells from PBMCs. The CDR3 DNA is TGTGCCAGCAGCCTTAGCGGGGGGCTTTCCTACGAGCAGTACTTC. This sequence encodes CASSLSGGLSYEQYF.